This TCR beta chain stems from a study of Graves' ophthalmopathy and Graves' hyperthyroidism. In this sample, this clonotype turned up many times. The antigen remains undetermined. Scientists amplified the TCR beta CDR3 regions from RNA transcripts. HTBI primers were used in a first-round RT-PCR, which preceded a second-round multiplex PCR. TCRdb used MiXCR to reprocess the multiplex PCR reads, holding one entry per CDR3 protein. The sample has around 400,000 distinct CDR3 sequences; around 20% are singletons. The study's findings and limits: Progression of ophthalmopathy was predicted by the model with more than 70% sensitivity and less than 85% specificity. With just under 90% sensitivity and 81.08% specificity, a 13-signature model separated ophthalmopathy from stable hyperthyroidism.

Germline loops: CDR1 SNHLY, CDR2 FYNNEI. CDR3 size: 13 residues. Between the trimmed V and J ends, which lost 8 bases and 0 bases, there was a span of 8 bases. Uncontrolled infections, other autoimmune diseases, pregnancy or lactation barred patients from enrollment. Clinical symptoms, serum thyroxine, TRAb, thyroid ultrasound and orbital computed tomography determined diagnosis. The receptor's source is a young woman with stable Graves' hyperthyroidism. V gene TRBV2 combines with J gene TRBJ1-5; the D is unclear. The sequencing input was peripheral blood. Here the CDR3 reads CASRFDSNQPQHF. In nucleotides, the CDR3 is TGTGCCAGCCGGTTCGATAGCAATCAGCCCCAGCATTTT.